The T cell receptor (beta chain) described here comes from a study of control samples from healthy donors and cancer patients. Generated by immunoSEQ multiplex PCR, the TCRdb table keeps only in-frame clones and is missing some. The repertoire includes 40,000 to 50,000 clones, approximately 93% of them detected once, and less than 25% sits in the top ten. The CDR3 extends over 15 amino acids. V gave up 2 bases and J gave up 6 bases, with 16 bases separating them. Germline lookup yields CDR1 MDHEN and CDR2 SYDVKM. The V call is TRBV28, the J call TRBJ1-1; possibly TRBD1 for D (5 bases). The clonotype originates from a woman aged 50 to 60 with head and neck cancer. The sequencing input was PBMCs. CDR3 region: CASSLEDRLEPEAFF. The DNA for the CDR3 is TGTGCCAGCAGTTTAGAAGACAGACTCGAACCTGAAGCTTTCTTT.